This T cell receptor (beta chain) was profiled in a study of CD8 T cells in ankylosing spondylitis. The study's findings and limits: Reactive arthritis synovial fluid and blood were previously reported to contain some motif variants. Seemingly characteristic of ankylosing spondylitis blood was a TCR beta motif consisting of eight highly homologous variants. Matched synovial fluid from ankylosing spondylitis patients was reported to be enriched for disease-linked clones.

TCR beta libraries were made by quantitative 5'-RACE with molecular barcodes. A single record per CDR3 protein comes from TCRdb applying MiXCR to the 5' RACE reads. Altogether hundreds of thousands of distinct CDR3 sequences are present, approximately 17% being singletons, with the ten largest covering approximately 1%. With respect to this clonotype: Its cognate antigen is unknown.

V trimming: 3 bases; J trimming: 6 bases; junction bases outside the gene matches: 7. CDR1 and CDR2 from the germline V gene are MGHRA and YSYEKL. The CDR3 has 15 amino acids. The receptor was isolated from a male donor with ankylosing spondylitis. The chain couples TRBV4-1 to TRBJ2-1; 8 nucleotides line up with TRBD1. The sequenced sample was blood, either unsorted or a sorted T cell fraction (not recorded which). The DNA for the CDR3 is TGCGCCAGCAGCCATGGACAGGGTCCTTTCAATGAGCAGTTCTTC. Its protein product is CASSHGQGPFNEQFF.